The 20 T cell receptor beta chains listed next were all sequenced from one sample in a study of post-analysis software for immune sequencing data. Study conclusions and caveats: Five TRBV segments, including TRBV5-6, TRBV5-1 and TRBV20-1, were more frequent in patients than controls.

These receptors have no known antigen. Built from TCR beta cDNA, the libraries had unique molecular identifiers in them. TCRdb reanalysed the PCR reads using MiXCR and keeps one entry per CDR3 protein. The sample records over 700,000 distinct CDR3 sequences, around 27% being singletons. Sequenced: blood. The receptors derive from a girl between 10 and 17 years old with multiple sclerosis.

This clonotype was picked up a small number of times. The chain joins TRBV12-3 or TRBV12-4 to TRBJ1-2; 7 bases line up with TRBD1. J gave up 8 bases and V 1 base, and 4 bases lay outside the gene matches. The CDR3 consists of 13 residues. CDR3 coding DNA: TGTGCCAGCAGTTTAGGACAGGGTAAGGGCTACACCTTC. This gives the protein CASSLGQGKGYTF.

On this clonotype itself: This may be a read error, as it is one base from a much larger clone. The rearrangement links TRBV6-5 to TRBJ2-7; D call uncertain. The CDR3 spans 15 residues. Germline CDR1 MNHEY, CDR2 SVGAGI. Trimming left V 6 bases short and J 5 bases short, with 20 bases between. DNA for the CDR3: TGTGCCAGCAGCCGTGCCAGGCTAGTGGGAAACGAGCAGTACTTC. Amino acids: CASSRARLVGNEQYF.

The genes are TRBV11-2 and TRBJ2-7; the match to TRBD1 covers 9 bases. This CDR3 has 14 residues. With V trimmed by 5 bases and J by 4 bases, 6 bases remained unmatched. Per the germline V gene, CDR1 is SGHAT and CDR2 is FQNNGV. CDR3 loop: CASSTGGGYYEQYF. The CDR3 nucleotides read TGTGCCAGCAGCACAGGGGGCGGGTATTACGAGCAGTACTTC.

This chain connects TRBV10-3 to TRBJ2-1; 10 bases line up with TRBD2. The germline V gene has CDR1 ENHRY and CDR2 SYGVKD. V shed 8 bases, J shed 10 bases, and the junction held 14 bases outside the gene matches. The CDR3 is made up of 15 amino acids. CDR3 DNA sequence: TGTGCCATCGGTACTAGCGGGGAGGCCCTAGCGGAGCAGTTCTTC. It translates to CAIGTSGEALAEQFF.

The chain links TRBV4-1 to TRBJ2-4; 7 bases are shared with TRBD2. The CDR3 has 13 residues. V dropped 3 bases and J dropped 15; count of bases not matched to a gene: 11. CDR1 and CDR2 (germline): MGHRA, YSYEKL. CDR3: CASSQSQGGFRYF. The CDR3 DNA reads TGCGCCAGCAGCCAGTCGCAGGGAGGGTTTAGGTACTTC.

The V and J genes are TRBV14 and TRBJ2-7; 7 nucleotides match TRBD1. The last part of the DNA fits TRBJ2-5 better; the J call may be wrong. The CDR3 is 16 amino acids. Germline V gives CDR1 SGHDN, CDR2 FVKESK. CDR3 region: CASSQVNRGFRETQYF. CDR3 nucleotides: TGTGCCAGCAGCCAAGTAAACAGGGGATTTCGGGAGACCCAGTACTTC.

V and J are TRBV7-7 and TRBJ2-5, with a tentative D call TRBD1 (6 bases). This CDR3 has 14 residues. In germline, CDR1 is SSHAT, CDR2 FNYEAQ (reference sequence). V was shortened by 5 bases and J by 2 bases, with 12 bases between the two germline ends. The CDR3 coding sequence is TGTGCCAGCAGCCGGACGGACAGTCAAGAGACCCAGTACTTC. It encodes CASSRTDSQETQYF.

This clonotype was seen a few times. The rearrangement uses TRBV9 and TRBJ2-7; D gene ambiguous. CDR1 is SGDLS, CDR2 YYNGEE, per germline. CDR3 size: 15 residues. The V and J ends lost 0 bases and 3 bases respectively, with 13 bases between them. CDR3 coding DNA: TGTGCCAGCAGCGTAGCGGCAGGAGACCTCTACGAGCAGTACTTC. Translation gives CASSVAAGDLYEQYF.

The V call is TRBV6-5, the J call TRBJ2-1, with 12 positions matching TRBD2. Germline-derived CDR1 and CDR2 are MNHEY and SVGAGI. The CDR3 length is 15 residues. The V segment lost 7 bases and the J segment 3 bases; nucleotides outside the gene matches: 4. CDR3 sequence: CASTRLAGDYNEQFF. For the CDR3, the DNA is TGTGCCAGCACCAGACTAGCGGGGGACTACAATGAGCAGTTCTTC.

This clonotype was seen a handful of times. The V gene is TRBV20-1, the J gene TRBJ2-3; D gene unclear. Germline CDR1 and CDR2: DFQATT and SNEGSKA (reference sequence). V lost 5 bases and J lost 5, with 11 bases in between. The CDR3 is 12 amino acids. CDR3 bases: TGCAGTGCTCGCAGTCTGGGAGATACGCAGTATTTT. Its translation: CSARSLGDTQYF.

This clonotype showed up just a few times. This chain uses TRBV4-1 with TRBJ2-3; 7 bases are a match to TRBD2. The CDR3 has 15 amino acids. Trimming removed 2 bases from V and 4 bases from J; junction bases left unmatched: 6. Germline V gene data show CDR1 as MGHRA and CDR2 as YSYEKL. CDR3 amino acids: CASSQYRRESDTQYF. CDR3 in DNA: TGCGCCAGCAGCCAATATAGGCGGGAGTCAGATACGCAGTATTTT.

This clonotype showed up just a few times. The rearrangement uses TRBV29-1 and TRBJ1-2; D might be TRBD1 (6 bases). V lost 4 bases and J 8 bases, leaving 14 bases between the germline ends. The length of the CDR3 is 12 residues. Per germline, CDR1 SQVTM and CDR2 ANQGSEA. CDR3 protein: CSVGVGAYGYTF. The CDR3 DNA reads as TGCAGCGTTGGGGTGGGGGCGTACGGCTACACCTTC.

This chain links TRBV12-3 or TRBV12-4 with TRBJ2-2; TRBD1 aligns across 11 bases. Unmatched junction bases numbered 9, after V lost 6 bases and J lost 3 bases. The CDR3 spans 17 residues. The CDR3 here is CASRSGRDRGYTGELFF. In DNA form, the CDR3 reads TGTGCCAGCAGATCGGGCCGGGACAGGGGGTACACCGGGGAGCTGTTTTTT.

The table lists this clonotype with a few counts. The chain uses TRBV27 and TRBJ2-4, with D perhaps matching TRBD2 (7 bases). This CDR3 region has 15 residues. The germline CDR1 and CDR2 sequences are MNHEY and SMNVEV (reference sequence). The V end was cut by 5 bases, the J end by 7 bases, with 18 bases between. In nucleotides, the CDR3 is TGTGCCAGCAGTCCTATCCCGCCGGGGGGCAACATTCAGTACTTC. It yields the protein CASSPIPPGGNIQYF.

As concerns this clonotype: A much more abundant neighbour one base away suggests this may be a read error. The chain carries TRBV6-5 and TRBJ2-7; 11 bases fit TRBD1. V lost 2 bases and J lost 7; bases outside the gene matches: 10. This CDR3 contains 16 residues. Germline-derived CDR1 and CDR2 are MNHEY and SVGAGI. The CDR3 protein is CASSYQRGQGAREQYF. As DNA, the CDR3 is TGTGCCAGCAGTTACCAGCGAGGACAGGGGGCTAGAGAGCAGTACTTC.

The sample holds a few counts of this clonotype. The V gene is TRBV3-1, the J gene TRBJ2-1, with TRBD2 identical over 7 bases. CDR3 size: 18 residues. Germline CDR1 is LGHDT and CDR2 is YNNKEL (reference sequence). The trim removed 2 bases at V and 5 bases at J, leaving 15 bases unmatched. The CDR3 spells CASSQFRISGRADNEQFF. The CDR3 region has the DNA TGTGCCAGCAGCCAATTCCGGATTAGTGGGAGGGCCGACAATGAGCAGTTCTTC.

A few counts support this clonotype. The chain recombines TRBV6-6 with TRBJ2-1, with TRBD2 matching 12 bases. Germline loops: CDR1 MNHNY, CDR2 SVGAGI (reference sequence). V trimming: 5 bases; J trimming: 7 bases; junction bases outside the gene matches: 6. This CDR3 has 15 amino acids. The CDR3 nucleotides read TGTGCCAGCAGTCGGGCTAGCGGGGGGGATAATGAGCAGTTCTTC. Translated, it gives CASSRASGGDNEQFF.

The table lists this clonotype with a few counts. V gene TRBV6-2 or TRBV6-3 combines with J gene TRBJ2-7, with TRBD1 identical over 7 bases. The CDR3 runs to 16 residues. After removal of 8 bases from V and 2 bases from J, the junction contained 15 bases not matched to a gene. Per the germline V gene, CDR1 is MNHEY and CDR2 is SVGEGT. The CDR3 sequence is CASRTFNRGPPYEQYF. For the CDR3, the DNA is TGTGCCAGCCGGACTTTCAACAGGGGACCCCCCTACGAGCAGTACTTC.

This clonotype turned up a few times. The CDR3 spells CASRDNRVPSSTDTQYF. Here the CDR3 DNA reads TGTGCCAGCAGGGATAACAGGGTCCCATCTAGCACAGATACGCAGTATTTT. The V gene is TRBV2, the J gene TRBJ2-3, with D possibly being TRBD1 (6 bases). Per the germline V gene, CDR1 is SNHLY and CDR2 is FYNNEI. This CDR3 comprises 17 residues. V was shortened by 6 bases and J by 0 bases, with 19 bases between the two germline ends.

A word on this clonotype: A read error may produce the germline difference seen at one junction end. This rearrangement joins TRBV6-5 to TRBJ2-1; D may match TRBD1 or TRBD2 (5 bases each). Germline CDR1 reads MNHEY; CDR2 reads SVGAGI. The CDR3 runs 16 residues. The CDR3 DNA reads TGTGCCAGCAGTTACGGTTTGAGGGGCCCCACGGATGAGCTGTTCTTC. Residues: CASSYGLRGPTDELFF.